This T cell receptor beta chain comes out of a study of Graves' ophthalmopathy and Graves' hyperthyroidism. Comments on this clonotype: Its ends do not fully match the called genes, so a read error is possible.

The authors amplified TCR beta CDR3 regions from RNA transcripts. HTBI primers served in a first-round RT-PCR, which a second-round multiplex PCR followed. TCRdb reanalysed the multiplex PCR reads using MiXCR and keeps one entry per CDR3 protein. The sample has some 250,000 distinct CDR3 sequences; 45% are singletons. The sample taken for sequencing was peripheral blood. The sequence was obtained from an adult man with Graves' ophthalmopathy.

The CDR3 DNA reads TGTGCCAGCAGCCGGGGGATGAACACTGAAACTTTCTTT. It codes for CASSRGMNTETFF. This rearrangement joins TRBV7-3 to TRBJ1-1; TRBD1 is a possible D gene (5 bases). The CDR3 loop spans 13 amino acids. Germline V gene sequence: CDR1 SGHTA, CDR2 FQGTGA.